This record looks at one TCR beta chain sequence and its context. Its matching antigen is unknown. Samples were taken at baseline and on day 1 of cycles 4 and 7. Repertoires were generated with immunoSEQ multiplex PCR, while TCRdb's copy carries only in-frame clones and drops some. Of about 45,000 clones listed, around 82% were seen once; the top ten hold roughly 2.1%. The sample is drawn from a study of OX40 agonist ivuxolimab in advanced cancers. Study background: The patients received agonistic anti-OX40 (CD134) antibody ivuxolimab. Dose-escalation patients' cancers were hepatocellular carcinoma, melanoma, renal cell or head and neck cancer.

V shed 4 bases, J shed 6 bases, and the junction held 9 bases outside the gene matches. The CDR3 has 16 residues. The germline gives CDR1 MNHEY, CDR2 SMNVEV (reference sequence). General study points: Individuals who were partial responders at 0.1-3.0 mg/kg had clonal expansion that ranked among the lowest.

This clonotype was obtained from an adult with an advanced solid tumor such as melanoma, head and neck, liver or kidney cancer. Source: CD4+ or CD8+ T cells sorted from blood, taken in a trial of the OX40 agonist ivuxolimab. The gene calls are TRBV27 and TRBJ2-2; TRBD2 agrees at 9 bases. CDR3 sequence: CASSSVLAGSAGELFF. CDR3 DNA sequence: TGTGCCAGCAGTTCTGTCCTAGCGGGGAGTGCCGGGGAGCTGTTTTTT.